This T cell receptor beta chain was captured by sequencing in a study of T cells after yellow fever vaccination. This clonotype appeared many times. The CDR3 sequence is 14 residues long. Per germline, CDR1 SGHTA and CDR2 FQGNSA. The germline V and J ends were trimmed by 1 base and 10 bases, with 13 bases remaining between them. TCRdb independently ran MiXCR on the 5' RACE reads; one entry per CDR3 protein. The data hold 50,000 to 75,000 distinct CDR3 sequences, with about 5.2% observed a single time. This receptor was obtained from a man between 18 and 35 years old who received the YFV17D yellow fever vaccine. The chain recombines TRBV7-2 with TRBJ2-2; unclear D gene. Sequencing was performed on PBMCs, either bulk or a sorted T-cell subset (CD4+, CD8+, memory, or dextramer-sorted; not recorded which), taken on the day of the yellow fever booster vaccination. The DNA for the CDR3 is TGTGCCAGCAGCTTAGTCGGTAGGGATACGGAGCTGTTTTTT. As protein: CASSLVGRDTELFF.